One sample yielded the 20 T cell receptor beta chains listed below, sequenced in a study of CD8 T cells in Susac syndrome. After extraction with the RNeasy kit, roughly 0.5 to 1 ug of the RNA was reverse transcribed using random hexamers. From the immunoSEQ multiplex PCR reads, TCRdb called clonotypes with MiXCR, one entry per CDR3 protein. The sample has around 180,000 distinct CDR3 sequences, approximately 94% seen once; the top ten hold over 0.08%. Material for sequencing was CD4+ T cells from PBMCs. Receptors originate from a human donor with multiple sclerosis.

This clonotype appeared once. The chain uses TRBV9 and TRBJ2-1; maybe TRBD2 (6 bases). Germline V CDR1 and CDR2: SGDLS, YYNGEE. This CDR3 has 17 amino acids. Trimming took 0 bases from V and 3 from J, leaving 16 bases between them. Written as DNA, the CDR3 is TGTGCCAGCAGCGTAGCCAATCGGAGGGGAAACTACAATGAGCAGTTCTTC. It is translated as CASSVANRRGNYNEQFF.

As DNA, the CDR3 is TGTGCCAGCAGCCAACAGGGGACCGAGACCCAGTACTTC. Amino acid sequence: CASSQQGTETQYF. This chain connects TRBV5-4 to TRBJ2-5, with 7 nucleotides matching TRBD1. Germline assignment: CDR1 SGHNT and CDR2 YYREEE (reference sequence). V trimming: 4 bases; J trimming: 5 bases; junction bases outside the gene matches: 5. This CDR3 comprises 13 residues.

The chain recombines TRBV7-9 with TRBJ1-1; TRBD1 aligns across 8 bases. Trimming at V came to 5 bases and at J to 0 bases, leaving 11 bases not matched to a gene. Germline CDR1 is SEHNR and CDR2 is FQNEAQ (reference sequence). The CDR3 spans 17 residues. CDR3 sequence: CASSPRPRQGLNTEAFF. Written as DNA, the CDR3 is TGTGCCAGCAGCCCTCGGCCCCGACAGGGGTTGAACACTGAAGCTTTCTTT.

The chain links TRBV5-1 to TRBJ2-7; the D call may be TRBD1 or TRBD2 (5 bases each). Germline assignment: CDR1 SGHRS and CDR2 YFSETQ. V was pared by 3 bases and J by 6 bases, with 16 bases between. The CDR3 length is 14 residues. This CDR3 reads CASSSLGPKTEQYF. For the CDR3, the DNA is TGCGCCAGCAGCTCGCTGGGACCTAAGACCGAGCAGTACTTC.

The rearrangement uses TRBV7-2 and TRBJ1-2, with D possibly TRBD1 on 5 matching bases. The CDR3 extends over 16 amino acids. Per germline, CDR1 SGHTA and CDR2 FQGNSA. Trimming removed 2 bases from V and 2 bases from J, with 15 bases in between. The CDR3 protein is CASSLSRQTSNYGYTF. CDR3 DNA: TGTGCCAGCAGCTTAAGTCGACAGACGTCCAACTATGGCTACACCTTC.

This CDR3 reads CASRLTRDSQHF. The CDR3 region has the DNA TGTGCCAGCAGACTCACCAGGGACTCCCAGCATTTT. The chain employs TRBV28 and TRBJ1-5; the D gene is possibly TRBD1 (5 bases). This CDR3 comprises 12 residues. V dropped 6 bases and J dropped 11 bases, with 14 bases sitting between them. CDR1 is MDHEN, CDR2 SYDVKM, per germline.

The rearrangement uses TRBV19 and TRBJ1-1, with TRBD1 matching over 7 bases. Germline CDR1 and CDR2: LNHDA and SQIVND (reference sequence). This CDR3 has 15 residues. V shed 5 bases, J shed 1 base, and the junction held 7 bases outside the gene matches. The CDR3, as DNA: TGTGCCAGTAGTGCGCGACAGGGAGCGAACACTGAAGCTTTCTTT. Its protein is CASSARQGANTEAFF.

J is TRBJ1-1 and V is TRBV12-3 or TRBV12-4; D remains unclear. The V end lost 5 bases, the J end lost 10 bases, and 14 bases lay between the germline ends. This CDR3 region has 12 residues. CDR3 residues: CASSPDIGGAFF. The CDR3 coding sequence is TGTGCCAGCAGTCCCGATATAGGCGGAGCTTTCTTT.

The chain is built from TRBV29-1 and TRBJ2-2, with 7 bases lining up with TRBD1. The CDR3 runs to 15 residues. Per the germline V gene, CDR1 is SQVTM and CDR2 is ANQGSEA. Trimming at V came to 4 bases and at J to 3 bases, leaving 8 bases not matched to a gene. The chain's CDR3 is CSVVGQGEYTGELFF. CDR3 nucleotide sequence: TGCAGCGTTGTTGGGCAGGGGGAATACACCGGGGAGCTGTTTTTT.

A few counts support this clonotype. The rearrangement links TRBV18 to TRBJ2-7; possibly TRBD1 for D (6 bases). Germline CDR1 is KGHSH and CDR2 is LQKENI. The CDR3 is made up of 14 amino acids. The ends were cut back, 3 bases at V and 0 bases at J, with 9 bases in the middle. The chain's CDR3 is CASSPGQSSYEQYF. CDR3 DNA: TGTGCCAGCTCACCCGGACAGTCCTCCTACGAGCAGTACTTC.

The CDR3 DNA reads TGCGCCAGCAGCCACACGTATGGGGGCTCTTGGGAGACCCAGTACTTC. Amino acid sequence: CASSHTYGGSWETQYF. The chain recombines TRBV4-1 with TRBJ2-5; a weak D match, TRBD1 (6 bases). This CDR3 contains 16 residues. CDR1 MGHRA and CDR2 YSYEKL come from the germline V gene. V was clipped by 3 bases and J by 5 bases, with 19 bases between them.

This clonotype was picked up one time. The J gene is TRBJ2-3, the V gene TRBV29-1, with 7 nucleotides matching TRBD2. Germline values: CDR1 SQVTM, CDR2 ANQGSEA. The CDR3 covers 13 residues. After removal of 6 bases from V and 4 bases from J, the junction contained 7 bases not matched to a gene. The CDR3 nucleotides read TGCAGCGTCACAACTACTAGCGCAGATACGCAGTATTTT. It is translated as CSVTTTSADTQYF.

This sequence joins TRBV5-6 and TRBJ2-3; 11 nucleotides align to TRBD2. V shed 5 bases and J 1 base; nucleotides not matched to a gene: 3. Looked up from germline, CDR1 is SGHDT and CDR2 is YYEEEE. The CDR3 totals 15 residues. CDR3 sequence: CASRRGLAGTDTQYF. CDR3 nucleotide sequence: TGTGCCAGCAGACGGGGACTAGCGGGCACAGATACGCAGTATTTT. Filled out from reference TRBV5-6 and TRBJ2-3, the complete variable domain reads DAGVTQSPTHLIKTRGQQVTLRCSPKSGHDTVSWYQQALGQGPQFIFQYYEEEERQRGNFPDRFSGHQFPNYSSELNVNALLLGDSALYLCASRRGLAGTDTQYFGPGTRLTVL.

The CDR3 reads CASSKWDRENGYTF. As DNA, the CDR3 is TGTGCCAGCAGTAAATGGGACAGAGAAAATGGCTACACCTTC. The gene calls are TRBV27 and TRBJ1-2, with 7 bases matching TRBD1. V dropped 5 bases and J dropped 6; count of bases not matched to a gene: 9. The CDR3 is 14 residues long. Germline CDR1 MNHEY, CDR2 SMNVEV (reference sequence).

The chain couples TRBV2 to TRBJ2-5; D remains ambiguous. Trimming stripped 1 base from V and 0 bases from J, with 9 bases between. This CDR3 spans 15 amino acids. CDR1 is SNHLY and CDR2 is FYNNEI in the germline V gene. CDR3 sequence reads: CASSEVSTNQETQYF. CDR3 sequence (DNA): TGTGCCAGCAGTGAAGTTAGCACAAACCAAGAGACCCAGTACTTC.

The rearrangement joins TRBV3-1 to TRBJ1-4, with unresolved D. V was trimmed by 1 base and J by 12 bases, leaving 18 bases between them. The length of the CDR3 is 15 residues. CDR1 is LGHDT, CDR2 YNNKEL, per germline (reference sequence). Here the CDR3 DNA reads TGTGCCAGCAGCCAAGGAGTCACAAGGAATCGCGAACTGTTTTTT. This codes for CASSQGVTRNRELFF.

This clonotype was recorded once. V gene TRBV24-1 combines with J gene TRBJ2-2, with 13 bases aligning to TRBD2. From germline, CDR1 is KGHDR and CDR2 SFDVKD. The CDR3 contains 15 residues. V lost 4 bases to trimming and J lost 7 bases; unmatched junction nucleotides: 2. CDR3 in amino acids: CATSEGTSGIGELFF. CDR3 bases: TGTGCCACCAGTGAGGGGACTAGCGGGATCGGGGAGCTGTTTTTT.

In the case of this clonotype: Compared with germline, one end of the junction differs, possibly owing to a read error. The rearrangement links TRBV28 to TRBJ1-1; D remains unclear. The CDR3 is 10 residues long. Germline CDR1 is MDHEN and CDR2 is SYDVKM. CDR3 nucleotides: TGTGCCAGCAGAGATACTGAAGCTCTCTTT. Amino acids: CASRDTEALF.

This chain links TRBV9 with TRBJ1-1, with D unclear. Germline V gene data show CDR1 as SGDLS and CDR2 as YYNGEE. The germline V and J ends were trimmed by 3 bases and 7 bases, with 16 bases remaining between them. The CDR3 runs to 14 residues. The CDR3 DNA reads as TGTGCCAGCAGCGCCCAAGGAGGAATCAGTGAAGCTTTCTTT. This gives the protein CASSAQGGISEAFF.

The rearrangement links TRBV7-2 to TRBJ1-5; D possibly corresponds to TRBD1 (6 bases). This CDR3 has 14 amino acids. Germline V gene sequence: CDR1 SGHTA, CDR2 FQGNSA. V lost 5 bases and J 1 base, leaving 9 bases between the germline ends. CDR3 coding DNA: TGTGCCAGCAGCGGAGGGGGAAGCAATCAGCCCCAGCATTTT. The encoded protein is CASSGGGSNQPQHF.